This T cell receptor beta chain originates from a study of blood T cell repertoires in COVID-19. Study background: Samples came from the United States, Italy and Spain, spanning acute and convalescent COVID-19.

Repertoires were generated with immunoSEQ multiplex PCR, while TCRdb's copy carries only in-frame clones and drops some. In the table there are some 200,000 clones, under 90% of which are singletons. Germline CDR1 SGDLS, CDR2 YYNGEE. V shed 2 bases and J shed 4 bases, with 15 bases lying between them. The length of the CDR3 is 15 residues. The source is a man older than 75 with acute or convalescent COVID-19. The J gene is TRBJ1-2, the V gene TRBV9; perhaps TRBD1 as D (6 bases). Sequencing used peripheral blood. The CDR3 coding sequence is TGTGCCAGCAGCGTCGCCCTCACAGGGATCTATGGCTACACCTTC. Translation: CASSVALTGIYGYTF.